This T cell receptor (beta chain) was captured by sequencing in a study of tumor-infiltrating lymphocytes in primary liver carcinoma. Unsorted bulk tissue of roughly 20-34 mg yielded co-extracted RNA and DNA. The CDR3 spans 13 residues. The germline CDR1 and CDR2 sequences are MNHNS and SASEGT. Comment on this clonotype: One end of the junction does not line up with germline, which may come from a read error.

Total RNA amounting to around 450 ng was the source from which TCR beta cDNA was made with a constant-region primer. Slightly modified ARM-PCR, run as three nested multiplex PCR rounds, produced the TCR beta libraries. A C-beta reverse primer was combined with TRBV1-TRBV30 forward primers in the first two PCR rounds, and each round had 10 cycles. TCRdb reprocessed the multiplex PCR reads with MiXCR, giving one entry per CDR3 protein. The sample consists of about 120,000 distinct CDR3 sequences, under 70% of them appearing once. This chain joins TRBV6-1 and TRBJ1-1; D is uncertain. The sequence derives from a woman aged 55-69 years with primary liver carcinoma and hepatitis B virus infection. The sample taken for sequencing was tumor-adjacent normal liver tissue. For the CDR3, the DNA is TGTGCCAGCCGTGAGGCCCTCCCAACTGGAGCTTTCTTT. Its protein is CASREALPTGAFF.